This TCR beta chain is from a study of blood T cell repertoires in COVID-19. Study details: Samples of COVID-19 (acute and convalescent) were obtained from the United States, Italy and Spain. PBMCs, B-cell-depleted T cells, or T cells provided the cDNA or gDNA that made up the material.

The trim removed 1 base at V and 8 bases at J, leaving 8 bases unmatched. CDR3 length: 15 amino acids. Germline CDR1 SGHRS, CDR2 YFSETQ. Original methodology: The assay estimated nucleated cells by amplifying reference gene primers. This table comes from immunoSEQ multiplex PCR, and its TCRdb copy is limited to in-frame clones, with some not included. The DNA was the basis for D and trimming; V, J and clone size are from that table. The table records about 120,000 clones, roughly 80% of them present only once. The clonotype comes from a human donor in a cohort sampled during active COVID-19. The sequenced material came from peripheral blood. The chain employs TRBV5-1 and TRBJ2-1; 8 bases line up with TRBD2. CDR3 residues: CASSLRTGGPDEQFF. The CDR3, as DNA: TGCGCCAGCAGCTTGCGGACGGGAGGGCCCGATGAGCAGTTCTTC.